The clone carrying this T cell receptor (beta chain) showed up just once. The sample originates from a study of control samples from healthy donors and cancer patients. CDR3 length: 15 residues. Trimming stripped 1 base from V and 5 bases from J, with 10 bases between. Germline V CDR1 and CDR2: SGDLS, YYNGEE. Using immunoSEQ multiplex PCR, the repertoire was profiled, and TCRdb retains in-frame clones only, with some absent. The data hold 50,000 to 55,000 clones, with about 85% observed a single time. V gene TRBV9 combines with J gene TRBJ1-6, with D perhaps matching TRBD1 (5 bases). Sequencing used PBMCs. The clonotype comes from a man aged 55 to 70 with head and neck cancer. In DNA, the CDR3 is TGTGCCAGCAGCGTAAGGGGTTCGGATAATTCACCCCTCCACTTT. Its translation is CASSVRGSDNSPLHF. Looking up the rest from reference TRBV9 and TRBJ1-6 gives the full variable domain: DSGVTQTPKHLITATGQRVTLRCSPRSGDLSVYWYQQSLDQGLQFLIQYYNGEERAKGNILERFSAQQFPDLHSELNLSSLELGDSALYFCASSVRGSDNSPLHFGNGTRLTVT.